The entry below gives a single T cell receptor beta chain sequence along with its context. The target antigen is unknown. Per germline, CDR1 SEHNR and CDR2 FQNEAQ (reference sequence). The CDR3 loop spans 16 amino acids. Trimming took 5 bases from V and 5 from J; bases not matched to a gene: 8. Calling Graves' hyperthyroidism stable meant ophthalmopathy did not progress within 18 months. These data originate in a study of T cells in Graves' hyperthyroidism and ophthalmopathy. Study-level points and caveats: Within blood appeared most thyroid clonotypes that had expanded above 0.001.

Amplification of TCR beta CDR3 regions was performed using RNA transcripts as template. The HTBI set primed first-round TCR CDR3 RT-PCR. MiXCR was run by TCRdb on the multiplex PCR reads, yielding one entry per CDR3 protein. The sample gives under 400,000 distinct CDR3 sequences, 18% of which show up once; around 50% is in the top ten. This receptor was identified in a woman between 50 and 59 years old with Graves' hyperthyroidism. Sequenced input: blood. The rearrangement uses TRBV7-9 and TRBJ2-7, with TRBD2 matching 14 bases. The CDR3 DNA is TGTGCCAGCAGCCAAGGACTAGCGGGAGGTCACCACGAGCAGTACTTC. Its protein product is CASSQGLAGGHHEQYF. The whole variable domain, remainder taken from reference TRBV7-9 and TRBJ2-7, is DTGVSQNPRHKITKRGQNVTFRCDPISEHNRLYWYRQTLGQGPEFLTYFQNEAQLEKSRLLSDRFSAERPKGSFSTLEIQRTEQGDSAMYLCASSQGLAGGHHEQYFGPGTRLTVT.